Given below is one TCR beta chain in context. Its antigen is still unknown. No base quality values were provided; no much bigger clone lies one nucleotide off. In Seattle, one collaborating source enrolled patients while the infection was active and tracked those patients longitudinally over the course of disease. Whole blood was collected in K2EDTA tubes by collaborating institutions according to the institutions' own protocols. For TCRbeta analysis, collaborator samples were shipped as frozen whole blood, as isolated PBMCs, or as DNA extracted from either sample type. This entry is derived from a study of blood T cell repertoires in COVID-19 (TCRdb year 2020). Regarding the complete study: Samples from collaborators originated in the United States, Italy and Spain and spanned both the acute and convalescent phases of COVID-19. The repertoires were made available in a free public database intended to serve as a resource for research on the immune response to SARS-CoV-2. The prospective study material was composed of cDNA or gDNA derived from T cells, B-cell-depleted T cells, or PBMCs. The samples were drawn from the first 160 participants of the ongoing ImmuneRACE study and from 1,254 subjects provided by 6 global collaborators. A de-identified subject ID, COVID-19 status, age in years and sex were almost always included in the sample metadata. Where HLA class I and class II types were available, the types were taken from metadata supplied by the sample provider, not from assay-based typing. Deeply sampled blood TCRbeta repertoires from subjects exposed to, actively infected with, or recovered from COVID-19 were included in the dataset.

From the germline V gene, CDR1 is SQVTM and CDR2 is ANQGSEA. Inclusive of the bounding cysteine and phenylalanine, the CDR3 is 13 residues long. The entry retains the CDR3 DNA only, 39 bases that are in frame from base 1. V is pared back by 5 bases and J by 0 bases, with 10 bases lying between the germline termini. TCRbeta CDR3 regions were amplified from genomic DNA using the immunoSEQ Assay, a bias-controlled multiplex PCR. In the original analysis: The number of nucleated cells in each sample was estimated from the amplification of reference gene primers within the assay. To quantify the absolute abundance of each unique TCRbeta CDR3 rearrangement, sequence reads were collapsed and filtered. For each sample, productive Simpson clonality was calculated as the square root of Simpson's diversity index over productive rearrangements. Not all clones reach the TCRdb copy of this immuneACCESS table, which keeps in-frame sequences only. Checked studies attribute under half of the gap to unresolved V genes and leave the rest unexplained. The V and J calls and clone size were taken over from that table, and D and trimming were inferred from the DNA. The sample has 300,000 or so clones on record, approximately 91% of them singletons. The biggest ten clones account for approximately 2% of the sample.

Study-level results and caveats: How much clinical and demographic metadata was included differed by source and by participant, and the metadata was provided uncurated.

The V and J segments used are TRBV29-1 and TRBJ1-1; the D segment could be TRBD1, given 5 matching bases. The receptor's source is a woman aged 25-40 years with COVID-19, enrolled during active disease. The sequenced sample consisted of peripheral blood. For the CDR3, the sequence is CSVSTALNTEAFF. In nucleotides, the sequence is TGCAGCGTTTCGACAGCCTTGAACACTGAAGCTTTCTTT.